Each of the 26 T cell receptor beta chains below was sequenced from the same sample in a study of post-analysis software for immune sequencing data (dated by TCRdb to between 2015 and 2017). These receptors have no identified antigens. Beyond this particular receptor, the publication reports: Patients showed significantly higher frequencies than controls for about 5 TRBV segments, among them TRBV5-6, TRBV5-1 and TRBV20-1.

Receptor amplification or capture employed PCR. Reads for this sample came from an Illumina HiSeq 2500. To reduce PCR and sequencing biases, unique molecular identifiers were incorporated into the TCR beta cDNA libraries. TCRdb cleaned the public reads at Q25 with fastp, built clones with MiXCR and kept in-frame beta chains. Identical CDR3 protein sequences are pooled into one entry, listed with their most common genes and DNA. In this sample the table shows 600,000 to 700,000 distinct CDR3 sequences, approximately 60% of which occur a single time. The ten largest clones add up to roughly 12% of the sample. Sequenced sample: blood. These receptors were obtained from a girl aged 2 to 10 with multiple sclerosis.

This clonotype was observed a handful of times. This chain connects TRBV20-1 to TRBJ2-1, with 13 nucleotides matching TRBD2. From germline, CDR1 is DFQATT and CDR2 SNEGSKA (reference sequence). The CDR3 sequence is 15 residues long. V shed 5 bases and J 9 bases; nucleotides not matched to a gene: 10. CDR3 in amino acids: CSAGPGLAGVGEQFF. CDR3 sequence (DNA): TGCAGTGCTGGACCCGGACTAGCGGGAGTCGGTGAGCAGTTCTTC.

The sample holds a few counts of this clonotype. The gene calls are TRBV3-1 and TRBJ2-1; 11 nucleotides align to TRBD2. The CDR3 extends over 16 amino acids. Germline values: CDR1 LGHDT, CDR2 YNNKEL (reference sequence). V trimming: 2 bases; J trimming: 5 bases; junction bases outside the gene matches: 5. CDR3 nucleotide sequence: TGTGCCAGCAGCCAACCCACTAGCGGGGGAAACAATGAGCAGTTCTTC. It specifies CASSQPTSGGNNEQFF.

CDR3 amino acids: CSARGQGKSAYEQYF. In nucleotides, the CDR3 is TGCAGTGCTAGAGGACAGGGGAAGTCCGCCTACGAGCAGTACTTC. This rearrangement joins TRBV20-1 to TRBJ2-7; TRBD1 matches at 8 bases. The ends lost 1 base at V and 2 bases at J; junction bases unmatched: 7. Germline V gene lookup returns CDR1 DFQATT and CDR2 SNEGSKA (reference sequence). This CDR3 has 15 amino acids.

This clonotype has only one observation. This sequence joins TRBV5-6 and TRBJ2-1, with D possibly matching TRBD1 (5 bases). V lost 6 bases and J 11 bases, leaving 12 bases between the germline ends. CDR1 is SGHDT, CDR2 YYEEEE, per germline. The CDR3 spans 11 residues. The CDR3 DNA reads TGTGCCAGCACCTCGGACACCCAGCAGTTCTTC. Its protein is CASTSDTQQFF.

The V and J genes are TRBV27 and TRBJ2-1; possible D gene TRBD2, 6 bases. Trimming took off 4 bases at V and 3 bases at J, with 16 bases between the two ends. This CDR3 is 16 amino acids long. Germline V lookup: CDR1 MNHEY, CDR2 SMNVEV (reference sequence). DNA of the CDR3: TGTGCCAGCAGTTGGGGCGTGTCGGGGGTCTACAATGAGCAGTTCTTC. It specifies CASSWGVSGVYNEQFF.

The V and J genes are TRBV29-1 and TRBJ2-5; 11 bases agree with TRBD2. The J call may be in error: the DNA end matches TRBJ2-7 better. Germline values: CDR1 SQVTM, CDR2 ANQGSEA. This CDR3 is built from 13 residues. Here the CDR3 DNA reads TGCAGCGTTGTTGGACTAGCGGGTTACGAGCAGTACTTC. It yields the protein CSVVGLAGYEQYF.

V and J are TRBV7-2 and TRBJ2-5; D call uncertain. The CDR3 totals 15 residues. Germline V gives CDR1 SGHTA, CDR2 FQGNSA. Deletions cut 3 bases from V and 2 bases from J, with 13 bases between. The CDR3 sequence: CASSFSVSEQETQYF. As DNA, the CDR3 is TGTGCCAGCAGCTTCAGTGTGTCGGAGCAAGAGACCCAGTACTTC.

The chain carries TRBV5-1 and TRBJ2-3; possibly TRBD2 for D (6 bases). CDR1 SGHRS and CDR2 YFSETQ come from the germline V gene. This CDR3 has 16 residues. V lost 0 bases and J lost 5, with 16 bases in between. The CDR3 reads CASSLDVAGRGDTQYF. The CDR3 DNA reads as TGCGCCAGCAGCTTGGATGTAGCCGGGAGAGGAGATACGCAGTATTTT.

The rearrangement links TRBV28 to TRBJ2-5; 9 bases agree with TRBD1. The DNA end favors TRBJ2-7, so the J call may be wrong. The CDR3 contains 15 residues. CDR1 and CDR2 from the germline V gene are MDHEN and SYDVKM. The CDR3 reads CASSSTGTGLDEQYF. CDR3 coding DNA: TGTGCCAGCAGTTCAACCGGGACAGGGTTAGACGAGCAGTACTTC.

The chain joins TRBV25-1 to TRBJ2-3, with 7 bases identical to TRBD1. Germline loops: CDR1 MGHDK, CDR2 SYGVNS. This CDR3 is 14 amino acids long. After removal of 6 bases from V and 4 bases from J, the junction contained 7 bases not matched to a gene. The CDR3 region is CASSRQGKSDTQYF. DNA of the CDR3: TGTGCCAGCAGCAGACAGGGTAAATCAGATACGCAGTATTTT.

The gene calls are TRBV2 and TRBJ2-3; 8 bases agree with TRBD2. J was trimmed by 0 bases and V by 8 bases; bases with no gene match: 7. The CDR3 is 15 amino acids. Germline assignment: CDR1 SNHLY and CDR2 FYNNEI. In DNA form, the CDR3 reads TGTGCCAGCGGAGTAGGCGGGGGGAGCACAGATACGCAGTATTTT. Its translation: CASGVGGGSTDTQYF.

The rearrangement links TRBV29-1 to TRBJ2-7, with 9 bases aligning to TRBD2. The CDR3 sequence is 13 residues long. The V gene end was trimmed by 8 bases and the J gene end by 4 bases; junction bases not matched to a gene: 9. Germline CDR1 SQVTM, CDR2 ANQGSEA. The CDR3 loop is CSYAGTSRYEQYF. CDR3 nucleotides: TGCAGCTACGCCGGGACTAGCCGATACGAGCAGTACTTC.

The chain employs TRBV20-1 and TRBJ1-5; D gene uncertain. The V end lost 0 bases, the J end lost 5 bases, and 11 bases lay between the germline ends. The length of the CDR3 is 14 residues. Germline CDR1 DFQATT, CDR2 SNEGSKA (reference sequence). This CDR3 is CSARDGRSDQPQHF. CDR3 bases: TGCAGTGCTAGAGATGGGAGGTCGGATCAGCCCCAGCATTTT.

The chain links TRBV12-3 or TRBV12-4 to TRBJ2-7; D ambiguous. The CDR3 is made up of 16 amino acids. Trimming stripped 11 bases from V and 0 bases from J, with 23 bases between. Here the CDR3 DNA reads TGTGCCGTTGGAAGAACGACGGTTACGAGCTCCTACGAGCAGTACTTC. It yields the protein CAVGRTTVTSSYEQYF.

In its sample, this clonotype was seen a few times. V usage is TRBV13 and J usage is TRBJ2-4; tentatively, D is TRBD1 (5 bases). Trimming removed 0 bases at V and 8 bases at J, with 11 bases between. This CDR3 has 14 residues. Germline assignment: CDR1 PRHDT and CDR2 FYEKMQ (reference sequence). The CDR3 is CASSLGDKGDIQYF. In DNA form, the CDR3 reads TGTGCCAGCAGCTTAGGTGACAAAGGGGACATTCAGTACTTC.

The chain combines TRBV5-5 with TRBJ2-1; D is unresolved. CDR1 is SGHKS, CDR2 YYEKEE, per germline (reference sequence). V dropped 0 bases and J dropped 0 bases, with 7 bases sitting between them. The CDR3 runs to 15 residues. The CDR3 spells CASSLEGFSYNEQFF. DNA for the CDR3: TGTGCCAGCAGCTTGGAGGGATTCTCCTACAATGAGCAGTTCTTC.

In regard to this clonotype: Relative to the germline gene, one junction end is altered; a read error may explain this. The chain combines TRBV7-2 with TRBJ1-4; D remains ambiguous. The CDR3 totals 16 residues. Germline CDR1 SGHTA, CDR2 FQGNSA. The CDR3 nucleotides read TGTGCCAGCAGTGGCAATAGCGCGCAGCCCAATGAAAAGCTGTTTTTT. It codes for CASSGNSAQPNEKLFF.

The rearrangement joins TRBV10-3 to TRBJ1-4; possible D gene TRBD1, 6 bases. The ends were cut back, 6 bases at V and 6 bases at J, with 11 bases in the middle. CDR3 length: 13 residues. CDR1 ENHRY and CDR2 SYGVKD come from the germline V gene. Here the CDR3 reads CAIRGRGDEKLFF. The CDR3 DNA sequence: TGTGCCATCAGGGGCAGGGGAGATGAAAAACTGTTTTTT.

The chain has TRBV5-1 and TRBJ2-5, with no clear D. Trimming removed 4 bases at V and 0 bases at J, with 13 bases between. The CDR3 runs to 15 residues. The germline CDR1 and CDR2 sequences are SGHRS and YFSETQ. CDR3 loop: CASSPPPEYQETQYF. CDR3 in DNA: TGCGCCAGCAGCCCGCCCCCCGAGTACCAAGAGACCCAGTACTTC. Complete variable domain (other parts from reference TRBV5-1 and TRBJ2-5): KAGVTQTPRYLIKTRGQQVTLSCSPISGHRSVSWYQQTPGQGLQFLFEYFSETQRNKGNFPGRFSGRQFSNSRSEMNVSTLELGDSALYLCASSPPPEYQETQYFGPGTRLLVL.

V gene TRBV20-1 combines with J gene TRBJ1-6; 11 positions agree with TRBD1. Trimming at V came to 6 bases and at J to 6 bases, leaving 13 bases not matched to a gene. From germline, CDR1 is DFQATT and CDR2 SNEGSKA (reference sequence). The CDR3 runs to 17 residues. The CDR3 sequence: CSARTGGTRGSNSPLHF. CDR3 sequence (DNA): TGCAGTGCAAGGACAGGGGGCACCCGGGGGAGTAATTCACCCCTCCACTTT.

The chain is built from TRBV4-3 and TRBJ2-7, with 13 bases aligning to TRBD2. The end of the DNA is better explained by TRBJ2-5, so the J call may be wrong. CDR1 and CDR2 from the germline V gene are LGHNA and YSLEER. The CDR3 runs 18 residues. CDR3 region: CASSQGLLAGGLPETQYF. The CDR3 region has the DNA TGCGCCAGCAGCCAAGGCCTACTAGCGGGGGGGCTCCCAGAGACCCAGTACTTC.

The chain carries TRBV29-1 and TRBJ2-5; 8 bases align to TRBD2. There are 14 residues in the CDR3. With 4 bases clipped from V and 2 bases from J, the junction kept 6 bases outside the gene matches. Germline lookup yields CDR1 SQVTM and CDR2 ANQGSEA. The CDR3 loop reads CSVGRGAWQETQYF. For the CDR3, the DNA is TGCAGCGTTGGGCGGGGGGCTTGGCAAGAGACCCAGTACTTC.

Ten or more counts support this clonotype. CDR3 in DNA: TGTGCCAGCAGTCCGGGACTAGCGGGGGGAGAGACCCAGTACTTC. Translated, it gives CASSPGLAGGETQYF. The V call is TRBV9, the J call TRBJ2-5; 15 nucleotides agree with TRBD2. The junction had 3 bases not matched to a gene; V was cut back by 5 bases and J by 4 bases. CDR1 and CDR2 (germline): SGDLS, YYNGEE. The CDR3 is 15 residues long.

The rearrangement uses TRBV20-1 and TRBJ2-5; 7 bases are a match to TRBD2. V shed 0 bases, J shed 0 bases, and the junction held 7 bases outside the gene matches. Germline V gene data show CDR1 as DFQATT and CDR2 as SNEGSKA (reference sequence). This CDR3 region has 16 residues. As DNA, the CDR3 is TGCAGTGCTAGAGATGGAAGCGGGGAGAACCAAGAGACCCAGTACTTC. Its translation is CSARDGSGENQETQYF.

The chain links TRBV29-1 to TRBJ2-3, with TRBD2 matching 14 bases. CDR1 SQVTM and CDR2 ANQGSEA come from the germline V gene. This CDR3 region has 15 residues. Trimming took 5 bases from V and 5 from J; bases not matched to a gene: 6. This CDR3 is CSVPGLAGARDTQYF. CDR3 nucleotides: TGCAGCGTTCCGGGACTAGCGGGGGCACGAGATACGCAGTATTTT.

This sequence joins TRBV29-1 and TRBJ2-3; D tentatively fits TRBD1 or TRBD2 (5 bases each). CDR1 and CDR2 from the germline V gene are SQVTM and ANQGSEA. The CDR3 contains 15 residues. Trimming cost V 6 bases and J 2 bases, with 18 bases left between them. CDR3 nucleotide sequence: TGCAGCGTAAGGGCCGGGACCTTCCCCACAGATACGCAGTATTTT. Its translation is CSVRAGTFPTDTQYF.